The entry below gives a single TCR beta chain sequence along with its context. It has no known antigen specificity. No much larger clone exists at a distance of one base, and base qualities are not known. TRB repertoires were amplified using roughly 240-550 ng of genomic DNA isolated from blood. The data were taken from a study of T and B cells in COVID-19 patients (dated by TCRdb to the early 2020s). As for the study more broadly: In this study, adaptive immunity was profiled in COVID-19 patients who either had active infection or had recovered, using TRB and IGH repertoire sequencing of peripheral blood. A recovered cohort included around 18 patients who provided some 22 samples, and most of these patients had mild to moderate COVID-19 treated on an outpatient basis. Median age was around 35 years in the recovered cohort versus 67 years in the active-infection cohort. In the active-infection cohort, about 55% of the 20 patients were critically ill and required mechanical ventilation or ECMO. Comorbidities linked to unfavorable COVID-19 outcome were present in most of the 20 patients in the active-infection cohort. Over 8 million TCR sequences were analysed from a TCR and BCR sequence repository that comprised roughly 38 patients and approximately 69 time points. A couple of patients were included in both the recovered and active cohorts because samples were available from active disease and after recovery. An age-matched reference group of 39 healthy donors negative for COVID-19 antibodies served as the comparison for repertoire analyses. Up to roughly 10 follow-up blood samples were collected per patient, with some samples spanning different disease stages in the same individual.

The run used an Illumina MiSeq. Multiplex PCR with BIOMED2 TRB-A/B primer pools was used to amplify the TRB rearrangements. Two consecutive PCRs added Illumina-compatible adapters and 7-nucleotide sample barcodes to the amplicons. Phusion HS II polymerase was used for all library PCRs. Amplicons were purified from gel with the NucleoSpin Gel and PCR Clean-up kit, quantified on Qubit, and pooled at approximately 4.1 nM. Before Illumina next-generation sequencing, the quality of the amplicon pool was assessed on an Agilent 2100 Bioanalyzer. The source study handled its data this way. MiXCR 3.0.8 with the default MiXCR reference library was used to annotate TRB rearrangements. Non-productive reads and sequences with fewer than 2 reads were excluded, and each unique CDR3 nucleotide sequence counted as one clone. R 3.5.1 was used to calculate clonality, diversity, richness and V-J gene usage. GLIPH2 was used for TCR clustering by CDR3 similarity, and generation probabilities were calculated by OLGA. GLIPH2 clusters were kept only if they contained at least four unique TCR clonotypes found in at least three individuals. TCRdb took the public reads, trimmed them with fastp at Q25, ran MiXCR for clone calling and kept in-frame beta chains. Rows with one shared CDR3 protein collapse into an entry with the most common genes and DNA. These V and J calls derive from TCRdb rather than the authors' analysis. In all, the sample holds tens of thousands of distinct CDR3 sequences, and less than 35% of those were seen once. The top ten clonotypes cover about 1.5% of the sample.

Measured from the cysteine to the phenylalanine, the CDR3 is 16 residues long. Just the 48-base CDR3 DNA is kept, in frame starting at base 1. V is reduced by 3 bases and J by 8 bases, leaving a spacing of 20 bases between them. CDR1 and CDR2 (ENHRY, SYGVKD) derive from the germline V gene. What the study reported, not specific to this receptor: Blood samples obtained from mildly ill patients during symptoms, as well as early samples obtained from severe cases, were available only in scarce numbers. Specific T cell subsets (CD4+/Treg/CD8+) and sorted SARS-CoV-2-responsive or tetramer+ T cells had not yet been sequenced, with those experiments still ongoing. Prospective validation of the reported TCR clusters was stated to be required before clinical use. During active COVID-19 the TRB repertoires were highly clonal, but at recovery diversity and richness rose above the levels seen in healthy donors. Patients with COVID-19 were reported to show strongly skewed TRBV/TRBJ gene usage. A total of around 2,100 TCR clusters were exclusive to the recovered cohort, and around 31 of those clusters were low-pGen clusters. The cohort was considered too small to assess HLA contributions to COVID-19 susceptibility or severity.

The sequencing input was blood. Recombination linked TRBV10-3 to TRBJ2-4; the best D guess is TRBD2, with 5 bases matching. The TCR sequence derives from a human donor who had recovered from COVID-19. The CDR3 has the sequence CAISDGGTMNDDIQYF. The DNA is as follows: TGTGCCATCAGTGATGGAGGAACGATGAATGATGACATTCAGTACTTC.